Given below is one T cell receptor beta chain in context. The entry originates in a study of cytomegalovirus exposure and HLA in healthy donors. PCR involved 60 Vbeta and 13 Jbeta primers. Assay: immunoSEQ multiplex PCR; the TCRdb copy retains only in-frame clones and omits some. The sample has 50,000 to 60,000 clones. V lost 4 bases to trimming and J lost 6 bases; unmatched junction nucleotides: 8. CDR3 length: 15 residues. Germline CDR1 is SGHRS and CDR2 is YFSETQ. The origin of this receptor is a woman aged 45-60 years in good health and CMV-seropositive. This chain uses TRBV5-1 with TRBJ1-5; 9 bases are shared with TRBD1. Sequencing was done on a sample of PBMCs. This chain's CDR3 is CASSRGQGVGQPQHF. As DNA, the CDR3 is TGCGCCAGCAGCCGGGGACAGGGTGTGGGTCAGCCCCAGCATTTT.